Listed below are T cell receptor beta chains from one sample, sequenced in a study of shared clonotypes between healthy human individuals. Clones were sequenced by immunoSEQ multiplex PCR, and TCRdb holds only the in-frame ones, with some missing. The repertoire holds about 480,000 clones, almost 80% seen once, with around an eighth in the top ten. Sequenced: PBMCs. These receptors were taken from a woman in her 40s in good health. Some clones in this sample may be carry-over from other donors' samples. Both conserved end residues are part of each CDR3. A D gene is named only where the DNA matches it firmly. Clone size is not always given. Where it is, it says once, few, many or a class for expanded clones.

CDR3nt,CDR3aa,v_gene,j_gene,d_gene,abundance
TGTGCCAGCAGCTCCACGGGGGATAGCAATCAGCCCCAGCATTTT,CASSSTGDSNQPQHF,TRBV11-2,TRBJ1-5,NA,NA
TGTGCCATCAGTGAGGGCCTAGCGGGGAGCTCCTACGAGCAGTACTTC,CAISEGLAGSSYEQYF,TRBV10-3,TRBJ2-7,TRBD2,NA
TGTGCCAGTAGTATTGGGAACGGTGAAGCTTTCTTT,CASSIGNGEAFF,TRBV19,TRBJ1-1,NA,NA
TGTGCCAGCAGCTTATCCGGCTATGGCTACACCTTC,CASSLSGYGYTF,TRBV7-2,TRBJ1-2,NA,medium-sized
TGTGCCAGCAGCTCTCTGACCTGGGCCCAGTACTTC,CASSSLTWAQYF,TRBV7-8,TRBJ2-5,NA,NA
TGTGCCAGCAGCTTAGGTGGCGGGGGACAGGGAGGGGATACGCAGTATTTT,CASSLGGGGQGGDTQYF,TRBV7-2,TRBJ2-3,TRBD1,NA
TGTGCCTGGAGTGTTTACAGGGGAGAGACCCAGTACTTC,CAWSVYRGETQYF,TRBV30,TRBJ2-5,TRBD1,NA
TGTGCCAGCAGCTTAGAACCCCGGACAGGGTTCGGGAGCAATCAGCCCCAGCATTTT,CASSLEPRTGFGSNQPQHF,TRBV7-2,TRBJ1-5,TRBD1,NA
TGTGCCAGCAGAACCGCACAGGGCTACAATGAGCAGTTCTTC,CASRTAQGYNEQFF,TRBV6-6,TRBJ2-1,NA,NA
TGTGCCAGCAGCTCCTTTGGGACGCAGGCCGTAGTGAACACTGAAGCTTTCTTT,CASSSFGTQAVVNTEAFF,TRBV5-5,TRBJ1-1,NA,NA
TGTGCCAGCTCACCTGGACAAGACTATGGCTACACCTTC,CASSPGQDYGYTF,TRBV18,TRBJ1-2,NA,NA
TGTGCCTGGAGGGGGGGGACAGATCAAGAGACCCAGTACTTC,CAWRGGTDQETQYF,TRBV30,TRBJ2-5,NA,NA
TGTGCCAGCAGTGTTCTACCAGTCGGCACCTACGAGCAGTACTTC,CASSVLPVGTYEQYF,TRBV2,TRBJ2-7,NA,many
TGTGCCAGCAGCAAAACTAGCGGAACGAACAATGAGCAGTTCTTC,CASSKTSGTNNEQFF,TRBV11-2,TRBJ2-1,TRBD2,NA
TGTGCCAGCAGCGCCGGGACATGGTCCTACAATGAGCAGTTCTTC,CASSAGTWSYNEQFF,TRBV6-1,TRBJ2-1,NA,many
TGTGCCAGCAGTGTCGGGAGGATCAACGAGCAGTACTTC,CASSVGRINEQYF,TRBV2,TRBJ2-7,TRBD2,NA
TGCAGCGTTGAGAGGACAGGGGCTTACAATGAGCAGTTCTTC,CSVERTGAYNEQFF,TRBV29-1,TRBJ2-1,TRBD1,NA
TGTGCCAGCAGCTCGAGTGTGGGGACCTCTAATAAGTTCTTC,CASSSSVGTSNKFF,TRBV7-9,TRBJ2-1,NA,once
TGTGCCACCCTTCGACAGAGTCCGCCCACCTTC,CATLRQSPPTF,TRBV28,TRBJ1-2,NA,NA
TGTGCCAGCAGTGGAAGGTGGGGGGGCTATACGTCAGAGACCCAGTACTTC,CASSGRWGGYTSETQYF,TRBV28,TRBJ2-5,NA,NA